This TCR beta chain derives from a study of T cell repertoires in aging, cancer and after chemotherapy (dated by TCRdb to between 2017 and 2020). Background on the whole study: Donors spanned six age groups from 30 or younger to 70 or older, with at least three individuals per group. To look at immunoaging and at how T cells reconstitute after chemotherapy, the study profiled TCR beta repertoires in peripheral blood from both healthy donors and cancer patients. A cohort of more than 200 cancer patients (roughly 94 with hematological and approximately 120 with solid cancers) was assembled, and fewer than 100 healthy donors were included as a reference group. In the hematological group, the paired samples taken before and after chemotherapy came from chronic lymphocytic leukemia patients who were treated with regimens based on fludarabine or bendamustine. The full dataset contained approximately 9.6 million TCR reads. Study-wide conclusions, independent of this receptor: Lymphoid organ infiltration was present in hematological cancer patients, and this infiltration may itself impair thymic emigration or peripheral T cell expansion. In both cancer cohorts, the median generation probability rose over the chemotherapy interval, which suggests that the repertoire was reconstituted through rebound thymic output. In healthy donors, the decline in TCR diversity with age was mainly due to loss of richness, whereas in cancer patients loss of evenness also played a role. The authors noted that the repertoire data do not allow conclusions about immunological memory after chemotherapy. Compared with age-matched healthy donors, untreated patients with either hematological or solid cancers had significantly lower TCR diversity in the blood along with higher clonality.

Rearranged TRB sequences spanning V, D and J segments were amplified in a multiplex touch-down PCR with a mixed TRB-A/B primer pool. Two consecutive PCR reactions with Phusion HS II polymerase added Illumina adapters and sample indices to the amplicons. Amplicons were gel-purified using the NucleoSpin Gel and PCR Clean-up kit and were subsequently checked with Qubit and an Agilent 2100 Bioanalyzer. Sequencing of libraries was carried out on an Illumina MiSeq in 600-cycle, single-indexed, paired-end runs. The study's own analysis went as follows. TRB sequences were processed with MiXCR versions 2.12 and 3.0.5. Each unique CDR3 nucleotide sequence counted as one clone, and only productive sequences with at least two reads were retained. Repertoire metrics included Shannon diversity, evenness, clonality (one minus evenness), and alpha-parameterized diversity profiles from alpha 0 to 5. The IGoR algorithm was used to compute generation probabilities of clones in paired pre- and post-chemotherapy samples. TCRdb reworked the public reads: Q25 trimming with fastp, MiXCR clone assembly, productive beta chains retained. Identical CDR3 protein sequences are pooled into one entry, listed with their most common genes and DNA. The V and J calls come from TCRdb's annotation, not from the publication. Across this sample there are 720 or so distinct CDR3 sequences, with about 30% seen only once. 60% to 85% of the sample is held by the ten biggest clonotypes.

A note on this clonotype: This receptor's antigen is unknown. No qualities accompany the bases; no much larger clone lies one base away.

The CDR3 numbers 13 residues from cysteine through phenylalanine. CDR3 DNA is the only sequence kept; it has 39 bases, read in frame from the first base. Cut back by 3 bases and 2 bases, the V and J ends lie 5 bases apart. The germline V gene (reference sequence) yields LNHDA for CDR1 and SQIVND for CDR2. Genomic DNA extracted from peripheral blood, rather than sorted cells or RNA, was used as the source for amplification of TCR beta rearrangements. Sequencing was carried out using blood. The TCR was taken from a human donor with a blood cancer. The rearrangement combines TRBV19 with TRBJ1-5, with the D gene call left open. DNA sequence: TGTGCCAGTAGTATCCCTGGCAATCAGCCCCAGCATTTT. Translated, this is CASSIPGNQPQHF.